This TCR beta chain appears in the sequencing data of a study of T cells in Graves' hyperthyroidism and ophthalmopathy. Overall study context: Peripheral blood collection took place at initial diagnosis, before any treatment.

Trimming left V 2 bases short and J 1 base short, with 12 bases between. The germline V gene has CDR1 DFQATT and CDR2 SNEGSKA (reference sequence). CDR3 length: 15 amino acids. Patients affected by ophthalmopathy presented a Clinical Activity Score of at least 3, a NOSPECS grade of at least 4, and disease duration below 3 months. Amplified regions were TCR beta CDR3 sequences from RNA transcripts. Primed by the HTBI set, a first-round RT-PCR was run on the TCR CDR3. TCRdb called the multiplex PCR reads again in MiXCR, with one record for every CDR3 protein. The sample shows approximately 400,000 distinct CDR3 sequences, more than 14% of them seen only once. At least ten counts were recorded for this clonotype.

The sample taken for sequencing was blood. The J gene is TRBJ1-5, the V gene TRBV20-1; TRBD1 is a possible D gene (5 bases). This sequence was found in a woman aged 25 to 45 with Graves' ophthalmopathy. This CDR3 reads CSARLLEGSNQPQHF. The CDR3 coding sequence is TGCAGTGCTAGATTACTCGAGGGGAGCAATCAGCCCCAGCATTTT.